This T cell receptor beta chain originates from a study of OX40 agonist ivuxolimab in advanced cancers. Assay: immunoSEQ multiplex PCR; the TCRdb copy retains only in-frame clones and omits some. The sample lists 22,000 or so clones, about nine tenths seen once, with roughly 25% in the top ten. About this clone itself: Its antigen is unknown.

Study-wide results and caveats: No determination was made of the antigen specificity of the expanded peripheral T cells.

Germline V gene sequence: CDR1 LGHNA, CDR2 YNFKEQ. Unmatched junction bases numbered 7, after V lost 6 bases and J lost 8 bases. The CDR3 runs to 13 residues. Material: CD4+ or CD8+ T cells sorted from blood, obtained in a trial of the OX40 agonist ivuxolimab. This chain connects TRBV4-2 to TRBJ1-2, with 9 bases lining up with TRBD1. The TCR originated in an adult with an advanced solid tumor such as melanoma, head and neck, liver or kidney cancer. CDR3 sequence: CASREQGAQGYTF. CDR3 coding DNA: TGTGCCAGCAGGGAACAGGGGGCGCAGGGCTACACCTTC.